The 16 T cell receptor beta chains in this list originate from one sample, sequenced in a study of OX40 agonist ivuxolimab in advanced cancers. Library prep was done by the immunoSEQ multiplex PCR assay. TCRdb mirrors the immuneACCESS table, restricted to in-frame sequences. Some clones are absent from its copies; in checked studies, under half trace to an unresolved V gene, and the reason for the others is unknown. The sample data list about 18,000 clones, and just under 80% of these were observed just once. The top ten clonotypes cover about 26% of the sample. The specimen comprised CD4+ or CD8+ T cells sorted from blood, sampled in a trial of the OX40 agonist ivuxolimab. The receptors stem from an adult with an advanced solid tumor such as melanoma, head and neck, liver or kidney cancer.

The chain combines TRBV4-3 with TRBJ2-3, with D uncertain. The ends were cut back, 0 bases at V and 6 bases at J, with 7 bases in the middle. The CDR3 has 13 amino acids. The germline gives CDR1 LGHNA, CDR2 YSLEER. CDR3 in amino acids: CASSQDLDDTQYF. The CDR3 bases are TGCGCCAGCAGCCAAGATCTGGATGATACGCAGTATTTT.

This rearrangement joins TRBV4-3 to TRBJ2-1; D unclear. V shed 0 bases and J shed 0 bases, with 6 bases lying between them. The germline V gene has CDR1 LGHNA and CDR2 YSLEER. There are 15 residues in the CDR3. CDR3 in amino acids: CASSQELSSYNEQFF. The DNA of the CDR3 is TGCGCCAGCAGCCAAGAACTTAGCTCCTACAATGAGCAGTTCTTC.

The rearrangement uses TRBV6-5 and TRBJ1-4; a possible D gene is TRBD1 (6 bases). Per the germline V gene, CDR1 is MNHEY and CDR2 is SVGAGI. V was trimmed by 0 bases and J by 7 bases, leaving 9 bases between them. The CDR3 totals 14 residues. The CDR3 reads CASSYSGGTEKLFF. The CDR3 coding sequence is TGTGCCAGCAGTTACTCAGGGGGTACTGAAAAACTGTTTTTT.

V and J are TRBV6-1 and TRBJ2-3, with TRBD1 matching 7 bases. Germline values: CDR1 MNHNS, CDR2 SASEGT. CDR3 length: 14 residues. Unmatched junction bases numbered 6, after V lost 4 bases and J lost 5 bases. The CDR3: CASSAPPGGDTQYF. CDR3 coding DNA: TGTGCCAGCAGTGCTCCCCCAGGGGGAGATACGCAGTATTTT.

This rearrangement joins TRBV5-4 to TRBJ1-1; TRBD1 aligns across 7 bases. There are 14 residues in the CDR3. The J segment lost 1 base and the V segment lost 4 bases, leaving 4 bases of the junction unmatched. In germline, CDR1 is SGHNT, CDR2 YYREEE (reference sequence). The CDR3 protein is CASSPDRANTEAFF. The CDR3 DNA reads TGTGCCAGCAGCCCCGACAGGGCGAACACTGAAGCTTTCTTT.

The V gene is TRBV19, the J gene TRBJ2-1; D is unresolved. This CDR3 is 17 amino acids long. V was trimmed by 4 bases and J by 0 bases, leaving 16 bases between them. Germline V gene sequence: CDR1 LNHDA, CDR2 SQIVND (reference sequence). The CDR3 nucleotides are TGTGCCAGTAGTACAACGGAATTGACCCGCTCCTACAATGAGCAGTTCTTC. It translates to CASSTTELTRSYNEQFF.

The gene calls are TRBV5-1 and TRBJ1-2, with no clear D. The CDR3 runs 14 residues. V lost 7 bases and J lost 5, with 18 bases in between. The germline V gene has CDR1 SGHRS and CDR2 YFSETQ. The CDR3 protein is CASAGVSPEYGYTF. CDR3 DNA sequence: TGCGCCAGCGCCGGAGTATCTCCGGAGTATGGCTACACCTTC.

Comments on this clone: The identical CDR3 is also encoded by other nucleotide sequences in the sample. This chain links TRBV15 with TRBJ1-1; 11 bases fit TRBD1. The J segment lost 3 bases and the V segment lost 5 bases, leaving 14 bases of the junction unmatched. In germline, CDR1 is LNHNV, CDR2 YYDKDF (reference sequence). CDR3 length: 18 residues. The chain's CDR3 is CATSPRDRGGVGDTEAFF. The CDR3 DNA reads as TGTGCCACCAGCCCCCGGGACAGGGGGGGAGTTGGTGACACTGAAGCTTTCTTT.

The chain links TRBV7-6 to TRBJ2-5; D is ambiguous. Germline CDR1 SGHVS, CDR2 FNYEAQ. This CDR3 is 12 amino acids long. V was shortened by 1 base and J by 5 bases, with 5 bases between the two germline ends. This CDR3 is CASSLGAETQYF. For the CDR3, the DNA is TGTGCCAGCAGCTTAGGCGCGGAGACCCAGTACTTC. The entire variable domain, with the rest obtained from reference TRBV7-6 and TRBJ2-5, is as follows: GAGVSQSPRYKVTKRGQDVALRCDPISGHVSLYWYRQALGQGPEFLTYFNYEAQQDKSGLPNDRFSAERPEGSISTLTIQRTEQRDSAMYRCASSLGAETQYFGPGTRLLVL.

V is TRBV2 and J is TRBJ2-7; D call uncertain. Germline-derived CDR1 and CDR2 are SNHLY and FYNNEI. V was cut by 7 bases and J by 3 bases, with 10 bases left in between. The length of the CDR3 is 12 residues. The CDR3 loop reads CASMGGGYEQYF. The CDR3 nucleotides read TGTGCCAGCATGGGCGGCGGCTACGAGCAGTACTTC.

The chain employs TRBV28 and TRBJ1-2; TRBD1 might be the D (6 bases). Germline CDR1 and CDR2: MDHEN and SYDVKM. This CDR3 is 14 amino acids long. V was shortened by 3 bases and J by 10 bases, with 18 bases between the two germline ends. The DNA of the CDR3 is TGTGCCAGCAGTTTTGTTTTGGGGGGCGCGGACTACACCTTC. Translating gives CASSFVLGGADYTF.

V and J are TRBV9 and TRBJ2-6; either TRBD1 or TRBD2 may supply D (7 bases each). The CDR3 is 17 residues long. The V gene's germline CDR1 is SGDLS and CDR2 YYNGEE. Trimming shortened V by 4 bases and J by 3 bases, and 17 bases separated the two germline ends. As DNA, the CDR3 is TGTGCCAGCAGCCCAGGGGAGGGGGCGCTTGGGGCCAACGTCCTGACTTTC. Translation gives CASSPGEGALGANVLTF.

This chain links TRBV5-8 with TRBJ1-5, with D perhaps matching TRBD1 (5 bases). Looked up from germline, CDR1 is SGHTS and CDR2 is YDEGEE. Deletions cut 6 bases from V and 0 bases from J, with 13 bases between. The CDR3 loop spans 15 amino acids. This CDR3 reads CASTGGALSNQPQHF. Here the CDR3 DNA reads TGTGCCAGCACGGGAGGGGCTCTTAGCAATCAGCCCCAGCATTTT.

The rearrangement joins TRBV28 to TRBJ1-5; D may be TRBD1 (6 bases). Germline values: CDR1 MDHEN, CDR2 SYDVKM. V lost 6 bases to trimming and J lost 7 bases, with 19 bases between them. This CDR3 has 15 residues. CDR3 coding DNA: TGTGCCAGCAGCGCACCGGGGGGGCGCGCCCAGCCCCAGCATTTT. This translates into CASSAPGGRAQPQHF. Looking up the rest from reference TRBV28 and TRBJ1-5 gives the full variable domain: DVKVTQSSRYLVKRTGEKVFLECVQDMDHENMFWYRQDPGLGLRLIYFSYDVKMKEKGDIPEGYSVSREKKERFSLILESASTNQTSMYLCASSAPGGRAQPQHFGDGTRLSIL.

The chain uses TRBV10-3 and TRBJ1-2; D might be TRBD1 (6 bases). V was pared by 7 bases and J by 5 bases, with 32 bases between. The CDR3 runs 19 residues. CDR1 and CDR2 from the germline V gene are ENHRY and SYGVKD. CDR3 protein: CAITLSPSEYVNRVYGYTF. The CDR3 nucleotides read TGTGCCATCACCCTGTCCCCCTCAGAATATGTCAACAGGGTGTATGGCTACACCTTC.

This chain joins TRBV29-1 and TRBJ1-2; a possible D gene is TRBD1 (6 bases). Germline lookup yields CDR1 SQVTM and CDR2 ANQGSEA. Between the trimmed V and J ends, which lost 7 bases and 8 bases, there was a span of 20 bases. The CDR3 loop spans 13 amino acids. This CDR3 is CSGSFTGTLGYTF. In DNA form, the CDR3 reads TGCAGCGGATCCTTTACAGGGACGTTGGGCTACACCTTC.